The rows below give T cell receptor beta chains drawn from one sample of a study of regulatory T cells. TCRdb keeps only in-frame clones here, not all; method: immunoSEQ multiplex PCR. The data contain some 29,000 clones, 85% to 95% of them singletons. Sequencing used conventional CD4+ T cells sorted from blood. The receptors were gathered from a person under 35 with CD3G deficiency. The CDR3 runs from the conserved cysteine through the conserved F or W. D genes are given only for firm matches. Clone size is given for some rows only: seen once, a few or many times, or a class if the clone is expanded.

CDR3nt | CDR3aa | v_gene | abundance | j_gene | d_gene
TGTGCCAGTAGTATAGCCGAGGGGCGCACAGATACGCAGTATTTT | CASSIAEGRTDTQYF | TRBV19 | . | TRBJ2-3 | .
TGTGCCAGCAGTTTACCCCCGGGAGGGGCAGGGAGATTCATGACCTTCTCTGGGGCCAACGTCCTGACTTTC | CASSLPPGGAGRFMTFSGANVLTF | TRBV27 | . | TRBJ2-6 | TRBD2
TGTGCCAGCAGTTTGGTCCTAGCGGGGGGCGCAGATACGCAGTATTTT | CASSLVLAGGADTQYF | TRBV27 | . | TRBJ2-3 | TRBD2
TGTGCCAGCACGTGGACGGCTAACACTGAAGCTTTCTTT | CASTWTANTEAFF | TRBV6-1 | . | TRBJ1-1 | .
TGTGCCAGCAGCTTATTAGCGGGAGTGGGCACAGATACGCAGTATTTT | CASSLLAGVGTDTQYF | TRBV7-8 | . | TRBJ2-3 | TRBD2
TGCAGCGTTGTGTTTGACATCGATGGCTACACCTTC | CSVVFDIDGYTF | TRBV29-1 | . | TRBJ1-2 | .
TGTGCCAGCGTACCGGGACAGGCGGCTCTAGCCAAAAACATTCAGTACTTC | CASVPGQAALAKNIQYF | TRBV2 | . | TRBJ2-4 | TRBD1
TGCGCCAGCAGCTCCACCGGGACTAGGTACACAGATACGCAGTATTTT | CASSSTGTRYTDTQYF | TRBV5-1 | . | TRBJ2-3 | TRBD2
TGTGCCAGCAGTTTACACCAGGACAGGACCTACGAGCAGTACTTC | CASSLHQDRTYEQYF | TRBV28 | . | TRBJ2-7 | TRBD1
TGTGCCAGCAGCTTGAGAGGGCCCACCAGCGATACGCAGTATTTT | CASSLRGPTSDTQYF | TRBV5-6 | . | TRBJ2-3 | .
TGCGCCAGCACCGGGACAGGGGGGACCTACGAGCAGTACTTC | CASTGTGGTYEQYF | TRBV5-1 | . | TRBJ2-7 | TRBD1
TGTGCCAGCAGCTTGGCGGGAGCCTACAATGAGCAGTTCTTC | CASSLAGAYNEQFF | TRBV7-2 | . | TRBJ2-1 | TRBD2
TGTGCCAGCAGTTTAAGGCTCTCTGGAAACACCATATATTTT | CASSLRLSGNTIYF | TRBV28 | . | TRBJ1-3 | .
TGTGCCAGCAGCAGGTTAGGGACAGGACCCTCCGCCCGGGCGAACACCGGGGAGCTGTTTTTT | CASSRLGTGPSARANTGELFF | TRBV21-1 | . | TRBJ2-2 | .
TGTGCCAGCAGCCGACTAGCGGGAAAGCAAGAGACCCAGTACTTC | CASSRLAGKQETQYF | TRBV7-6 | . | TRBJ2-5 | TRBD2
TGTGCCAGCATTCGGATAGGCGGGAGACGAGAGACCCAGTACTTC | CASIRIGGRRETQYF | TRBV6-4 | . | TRBJ2-5 | TRBD2
TGTGCCAGCAGCTTCGGTAGGGGGCTTCGCACAGATACGCAGTATTTT | CASSFGRGLRTDTQYF | TRBV11-2 | . | TRBJ2-3 | TRBD1
TGTGCCAGCAGGGACAGGGGCGCCAAAAACATTCAGTACTTC | CASRDRGAKNIQYF | TRBV6-1 | . | TRBJ2-4 | TRBD1
TGTGCCAGCAGCCGGACTTGGGAGCAGTACTTC | CASSRTWEQYF | TRBV6-1 | once | TRBJ2-7 | .
TGTGCCAGCAGAGGAGAAGTGAACACTGAAGCTTTCTTT | CASRGEVNTEAFF | TRBV2 | once | TRBJ1-1 | .